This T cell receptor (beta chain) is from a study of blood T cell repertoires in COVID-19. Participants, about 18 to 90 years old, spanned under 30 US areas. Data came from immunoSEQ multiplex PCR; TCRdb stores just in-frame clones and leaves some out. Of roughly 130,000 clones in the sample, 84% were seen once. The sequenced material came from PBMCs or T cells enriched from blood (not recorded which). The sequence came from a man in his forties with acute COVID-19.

The CDR3 DNA sequence: TGCGCCAGCAGTTTTACCGGGACAGGGCCAGAGACCCAGTACTTC. This gives the protein CASSFTGTGPETQYF. This chain joins TRBV5-1 and TRBJ2-5; 9 bases line up with TRBD1. This CDR3 spans 15 amino acids. Per the germline V gene, CDR1 is SGHRS and CDR2 is YFSETQ. With 5 bases clipped from V and 4 bases from J, the junction kept 9 bases outside the gene matches.